Here is one T cell receptor beta chain with its context. The data derive from a study of CD8 T cells in ankylosing spondylitis. From the 5' RACE reads, TCRdb called clonotypes with MiXCR, one entry per CDR3 protein. The sample records 200,000 or so distinct CDR3 sequences, about 26% being singletons. The TCR originated in a male donor with ankylosing spondylitis or in good health (not recorded which). Sequenced material: blood, either unsorted or a sorted T cell fraction (not recorded which).

In nucleotides, the CDR3 is TGTGCCAGCAACCGGGGGGCAGGAGAGACCCAGTACTTC. Amino acid sequence: CASNRGAGETQYF. The rearrangement links TRBV6-6 to TRBJ2-5, with D maybe TRBD2 (7 bases). Germline-derived CDR1 and CDR2 are MNHNY and SVGAGI (reference sequence). The CDR3 sequence is 13 residues long. The V end lost 7 bases, the J end lost 4 bases, and 13 bases lay between the germline ends.